The 22 T cell receptor beta chains presented below share a single source sample, sequenced in a study of radiotherapy plus CTLA-4 blockade in lung cancer. This table comes from immunoSEQ multiplex PCR, and its TCRdb copy is limited to in-frame clones, with some not included. The sample carries around 130,000 clones, approximately 90% recorded once. The source material was peripheral blood, sampled from a patient treated with radiotherapy plus ipilimumab. The receptors stem from a human donor with non-small cell lung cancer that progressed on radiotherapy plus ipilimumab.

This clone was observed a single time. This rearrangement joins TRBV28 to TRBJ2-5; 9 bases fit TRBD1. The closer fit of TRBJ2-7 to the DNA end suggests the J call may be wrong. This CDR3 is built from 14 residues. Germline V gene data show CDR1 as MDHEN and CDR2 as SYDVKM. CDR3 protein: CASTRDRVLIEQYF. The CDR3 DNA is TGTGCCAGCACCCGGGACAGGGTTTTGATCGAGCAGTACTTC.

The chain carries TRBV7-2 and TRBJ2-5, with 7 bases that match TRBD2. The CDR3 consists of 15 residues. Germline assignment: CDR1 SGHTA and CDR2 FQGNSA. Trimming at V came to 1 base and at J to 2 bases, leaving 4 bases not matched to a gene. The CDR3 region is CASSLERGHQETQYF. The CDR3 nucleotides are TGTGCCAGCAGCTTAGAGCGGGGCCATCAAGAGACCCAGTACTTC.

The V call is TRBV15, the J call TRBJ1-2, with a weak D call TRBD1 (5 bases). The V end was cut by 2 bases, the J end by 4 bases, with 14 bases between. The CDR3 runs 15 residues. Per the germline V gene, CDR1 is LNHNV and CDR2 is YYDKDF (reference sequence). The CDR3 DNA follows: TGTGCCACCAGCAGAACCCGGACAAACACCTATGGCTACACCTTC. Translated: CATSRTRTNTYGYTF.

The V gene is TRBV7-6, the J gene TRBJ2-5, with TRBD2 matching 7 bases. The CDR3 runs 16 residues. Germline V gene data show CDR1 as SGHVS and CDR2 as FNYEAQ. V was clipped by 1 base and J by 5 bases; unmatched bases: 10. The CDR3 spells CASSLGASGAWETQYF. The CDR3 DNA reads as TGTGCCAGCAGCTTAGGGGCTAGCGGTGCGTGGGAGACCCAGTACTTC.

Here the CDR3 reads CASSSKITPGTATGKNIQYF. The CDR3, as DNA: TGTGCCAGCAGTTCAAAAATAACCCCCGGGACTGCAACGGGGAAAAACATTCAGTACTTC. This rearrangement joins TRBV27 to TRBJ2-4; possible D gene TRBD2, 6 bases. Germline values: CDR1 MNHEY, CDR2 SMNVEV (reference sequence). Trimming left V 4 bases short and J 4 bases short, with 29 bases between. The length of the CDR3 is 20 residues.

This rearrangement joins TRBV7-2 to TRBJ1-3; D remains ambiguous. The CDR3 sequence is 12 residues long. Germline assignment: CDR1 SGHTA and CDR2 FQGNSA. Between the trimmed V and J ends, which lost 5 bases and 8 bases, there was a span of 10 bases. The CDR3, as DNA: TGTGCCAGCAGCCCATCTGGGTACACCATATATTTT. Translating gives CASSPSGYTIYF.

The CDR3 sequence is CASSPIAPRGGGLTYEQYF. In DNA form, the CDR3 reads TGTGCCAGCAGCCCCATCGCCCCCCGGGGCGGGGGTCTGACCTACGAGCAGTACTTC. The chain links TRBV7-8 to TRBJ2-7, with 7 bases aligning to TRBD2. J was trimmed by 2 bases and V by 5 bases; bases with no gene match: 21. CDR1 is SGHVS and CDR2 is FQNEAQ in the germline V gene. The CDR3 has 19 amino acids.

The chain couples TRBV4-1 to TRBJ1-5; D unresolved. Trimming cost V 0 bases and J 6 bases, with 12 bases left between them. The CDR3 runs 15 residues. The germline CDR1 and CDR2 sequences are MGHRA and YSYEKL. The CDR3 loop reads CASSQDLTTPQPQHF. CDR3 DNA sequence: TGCGCCAGCAGCCAAGATCTGACGACTCCTCAGCCCCAGCATTTT.

The V and J genes are TRBV6-6 and TRBJ2-2; D not certain. V was clipped by 5 bases and J by 2 bases, with 9 bases between them. Germline values: CDR1 MNHNY, CDR2 SVGAGI (reference sequence). The CDR3 covers 14 residues. The chain's CDR3 is CASSPRINTGELFF. DNA of the CDR3: TGTGCCAGCAGTCCACGGATAAACACCGGGGAGCTGTTTTTT.

The J gene is TRBJ1-1, the V gene TRBV29-1, with no clear D. This CDR3 has 14 residues. V gave up 4 bases and J gave up 4 bases, with 16 bases separating them. The germline CDR1 and CDR2 sequences are SQVTM and ANQGSEA. Here the CDR3 DNA reads TGCAGCGTTGGGGCTGTTTCCCCAGGCACTGAAGCTTTCTTT. This encodes CSVGAVSPGTEAFF.

CDR3 region: CASSPTLLAGDTRGEQYF. The CDR3 region has the DNA TGTGCCAGCAGCCCGACCTTACTAGCGGGAGACACCAGGGGAGAGCAGTACTTC. This rearrangement joins TRBV5-6 to TRBJ2-7, with TRBD2 matching over 11 bases. V was pared by 4 bases and J by 7 bases, with 19 bases of the junction left unmatched. This CDR3 has 18 amino acids. The germline V gene encodes CDR1 SGHDT and CDR2 YYEEEE. The whole variable domain, remainder taken from reference TRBV5-6 and TRBJ2-7, is DAGVTQSPTHLIKTRGQQVTLRCSPKSGHDTVSWYQQALGQGPQFIFQYYEEEERQRGNFPDRFSGHQFPNYSSELNVNALLLGDSALYLCASSPTLLAGDTRGEQYFGPGTRLTVT.

The V gene is TRBV9, the J gene TRBJ2-3; D remains unclear. The CDR3 sequence is 14 residues long. Germline V gene lookup returns CDR1 SGDLS and CDR2 YYNGEE. V gave up 0 bases and J gave up 2 bases, with 7 bases separating them. CDR3 protein: CASSVGSTTDTQYF. CDR3 nucleotides: TGTGCCAGCAGCGTAGGGTCTACCACAGATACGCAGTATTTT.

This chain uses TRBV10-3 with TRBJ1-1; maybe TRBD1 (5 bases). V lost 7 bases and J 4 bases, leaving 16 bases between the germline ends. This CDR3 is 14 amino acids long. Germline CDR1 and CDR2: ENHRY and SYGVKD. The CDR3 protein is CAITPGQRSTEAFF. As DNA, the CDR3 is TGTGCCATCACCCCAGGGCAACGGTCCACTGAAGCTTTCTTT.

This chain joins TRBV9 and TRBJ2-3, with 7 bases fitting TRBD2. J was trimmed by 1 base and V by 2 bases; bases with no gene match: 7. CDR3 length: 16 amino acids. From germline, CDR1 is SGDLS and CDR2 YYNGEE. DNA for the CDR3: TGTGCCAGCAGCGTTATAGCGGGCGGTGGCACAGATACGCAGTATTTT. It encodes CASSVIAGGGTDTQYF.

V and J are TRBV10-2 and TRBJ2-5; D unclear. The CDR3 is 11 amino acids. The germline V and J ends were trimmed by 6 bases and 5 bases, with 7 bases remaining between them. CDR1 and CDR2 from the germline V gene are WSHSY and SAAADI. The CDR3 DNA follows: TGCGCCAGCAGACCCACTGAGACCCAGTACTTC. Protein product: CASRPTETQYF.

The chain links TRBV5-1 to TRBJ2-6; TRBD1 matches 8 bases. CDR1 is SGHRS, CDR2 YFSETQ, per germline. V was pared by 0 bases and J by 4 bases, with 12 bases of the junction left unmatched. The CDR3 is made up of 19 amino acids. The CDR3 DNA sequence: TGCGCCAGCAGCTTGGAGCCCGGGACAGGAGGCCGAGGGGCCAACGTCCTGACTTTC. It specifies CASSLEPGTGGRGANVLTF.

This clone came up once. The V and J genes are TRBV29-1 and TRBJ2-7; no clear D gene. Trimming left V 6 bases short and J 3 bases short, with 9 bases between. CDR3 length: 11 residues. CDR1 is SQVTM, CDR2 ANQGSEA, per germline. The CDR3: CSVSDNYEQYF. CDR3 bases: TGCAGCGTCTCAGACAACTACGAGCAGTACTTC.

The rearrangement joins TRBV7-2 to TRBJ2-7; TRBD1 agrees at 7 bases. Germline CDR1 SGHTA, CDR2 FQGNSA. With V trimmed by 5 bases and J by 4 bases, 5 bases remained unmatched. The CDR3 has 13 residues. The CDR3 DNA reads TGTGCCAGCAGCGGGGACAGCACATACGAGCAGTACTTC. It yields the protein CASSGDSTYEQYF.

This chain uses TRBV7-2 with TRBJ1-4; tentative D call: TRBD1 (5 bases). Deletions cut 4 bases from V and 3 bases from J, with 9 bases between. This CDR3 spans 14 amino acids. Germline-derived CDR1 and CDR2 are SGHTA and FQGNSA. CDR3 sequence: CASSSVGPNEKLFF. For the CDR3, the DNA is TGTGCCAGCAGCTCGGTGGGGCCTAATGAAAAACTGTTTTTT. The full variable domain, its missing parts supplied by reference TRBV7-2 and TRBJ1-4, is GAGVSQSPSNKVTEKGKDVELRCDPISGHTALYWYRQSLGQGLEFLIYFQGNSAPDKSGLPSDRFSAERTGGSVSTLTIQRTQQEDSAVYLCASSSVGPNEKLFFGSGTQLSVL.

The chain is built from TRBV7-9 and TRBJ2-7, with D maybe TRBD1 (6 bases). The CDR3 consists of 16 residues. V dropped 5 bases and J dropped 0 bases, with 17 bases sitting between them. Germline CDR1 and CDR2: SEHNR and FQNEAQ (reference sequence). In DNA, the CDR3 is TGTGCCAGCAGCCCGGCCTCAGGGGTGAACTCCTACGAGCAGTACTTC. Residues: CASSPASGVNSYEQYF.

The chain couples TRBV7-8 to TRBJ2-7, with 8 bases matching TRBD2. Germline CDR1 SGHVS, CDR2 FQNEAQ. CDR3 length: 15 amino acids. V was pared by 3 bases and J by 7 bases, with 11 bases of the junction left unmatched. This CDR3 reads CASSFNPGLVGEQYF. CDR3 coding DNA: TGTGCCAGCAGCTTCAATCCGGGACTAGTCGGGGAGCAGTACTTC.

The chain employs TRBV5-1 and TRBJ2-3; 7 nucleotides agree with TRBD2. The CDR3 consists of 17 residues. Germline V lookup: CDR1 SGHRS, CDR2 YFSETQ. V lost 4 bases, J lost 2 bases, and 13 bases stayed unmatched. The CDR3 region is CASSPRLRAGSTDTQYF. In nucleotides, the CDR3 is TGCGCCAGCAGCCCGAGGCTGAGAGCGGGATCCACAGATACGCAGTATTTT.